Below are 20 T cell receptor beta chains sequenced from a single sample in a study of shared clonotypes between healthy human individuals. CD45RO-negative CD8 cells positively selected for CCR7 made up the naive population, which excluded terminally differentiated effector memory CD45RA+ cells. TCRdb's copy holds only in-frame clones and misses some; the assay was immunoSEQ multiplex PCR. The sample has about 820,000 clones; roughly 92% are singletons. Sequenced input: naive CD8+ T cells sorted from blood. The receptors were sampled from a man between 25 and 39 years old in good health.

Concerning this clone: Other DNA variants within this sample encode the same CDR3. This chain connects TRBV27 to TRBJ2-3; D remains ambiguous. Between the trimmed V and J ends, which lost 1 base and 1 base, there was a span of 6 bases. Germline V lookup: CDR1 MNHEY, CDR2 SMNVEV (reference sequence). The CDR3 has 14 residues. The CDR3, as DNA: TGTGCCAGCAGTTTATACGGCGGCACAGATACGCAGTATTTT. Amino acid sequence: CASSLYGGTDTQYF.

The rearrangement joins TRBV19 to TRBJ2-3; no reliable D call. Germline-derived CDR1 and CDR2 are LNHDA and SQIVND (reference sequence). CDR3 length: 13 residues. The V end lost 3 bases, the J end lost 4 bases, and 8 bases lay between the germline ends. This chain's CDR3 is CASSMIEADTQYF. The CDR3 DNA sequence: TGTGCCAGTAGTATGATCGAGGCAGATACGCAGTATTTT.

This rearrangement joins TRBV5-4 to TRBJ1-3; possibly TRBD1 for D (5 bases). The germline gives CDR1 SGHNT, CDR2 YYREEE (reference sequence). The CDR3 runs to 15 residues. Trimming removed 3 bases at V and 2 bases at J, with 12 bases between. The CDR3 coding sequence is TGTGCCAGCAGCTCTATCGGGACTCCTGGAAACACCATATATTTT. It is translated as CASSSIGTPGNTIYF.

The chain employs TRBV6-4 and TRBJ1-5; D gene uncertain. The germline V gene has CDR1 MRHNA and CDR2 SNTAGT. The CDR3 is 16 amino acids. V was trimmed by 4 bases and J by 15 bases, leaving 28 bases between them. CDR3 DNA sequence: TGTGCCAGCAGTGCCTGTCAGGAGGGCTTTGGGCCATCTCCGCATTTT. As protein: CASSACQEGFGPSPHF.

The V call is TRBV13, the J call TRBJ2-1, with 12 bases that match TRBD2. The germline CDR1 and CDR2 sequences are PRHDT and FYEKMQ (reference sequence). V shed 4 bases and J 5 bases; nucleotides not matched to a gene: 3. This CDR3 has 15 amino acids. In nucleotides, the CDR3 is TGTGCCAGCAGCTCTAGCGGGAGGGGCCACAATGAGCAGTTCTTC. It is translated as CASSSSGRGHNEQFF.

CDR3 nucleotides: TGTGCCACCAGCAGAGGCGGGAGACCGGCCGGGGAGCTGTTTTTT. Its protein product is CATSRGGRPAGELFF. The chain recombines TRBV15 with TRBJ2-2; 7 nucleotides agree with TRBD2. The junction had 5 bases not matched to a gene; V was cut back by 1 base and J by 6 bases. Per germline, CDR1 LNHNV and CDR2 YYDKDF (reference sequence). The CDR3 consists of 15 residues.

Written as DNA, the CDR3 is TGTGCCAGCAGTTCCCGGGTCTCCTTCCACACAGATACGCAGTATTTT. This codes for CASSSRVSFHTDTQYF. This sequence joins TRBV6-4 and TRBJ2-3; D remains unclear. This CDR3 spans 16 amino acids. Trimming stripped 5 bases from V and 2 bases from J, with 17 bases between. Germline loops: CDR1 MRHNA, CDR2 SNTAGT.

The chain has TRBV15 and TRBJ2-3, with TRBD2 as a possible D gene (6 bases). CDR3 length: 17 residues. Germline CDR1 and CDR2: LNHNV and YYDKDF (reference sequence). Trimming shortened V by 6 bases and J by 6 bases, and 25 bases separated the two germline ends. CDR3 amino acids: CATSIAEQTIPSDTQYF. As DNA, the CDR3 is TGTGCCACCAGTATAGCGGAACAGACTATCCCCTCCGATACGCAGTATTTT.

The table lists this clone with a count of one. The gene calls are TRBV7-9 and TRBJ2-7; TRBD1 aligns across 11 bases. After removal of 9 bases from V and 5 bases from J, the junction contained 12 bases not matched to a gene. Per germline, CDR1 SEHNR and CDR2 FQNEAQ (reference sequence). This CDR3 has 15 residues. The CDR3 loop reads CASLRPGQGADEQYF. The CDR3 DNA reads TGTGCCAGTTTACGCCCCGGACAGGGGGCTGACGAGCAGTACTTC.

V gene TRBV28 combines with J gene TRBJ2-2; D is ambiguous. Germline V gene lookup returns CDR1 MDHEN and CDR2 SYDVKM. This CDR3 contains 12 residues. Deletions cut 10 bases from V and 2 bases from J, with 8 bases between. CDR3 region: CATDTNTGELFF. CDR3 in DNA: TGTGCCACCGACACCAACACCGGGGAGCTGTTTTTT.

This clone was seen only once. The chain carries TRBV14 and TRBJ2-7; D not resolved. V was shortened by 2 bases and J by 4 bases, with 3 bases between the two germline ends. CDR1 and CDR2 (germline): SGHDN, FVKESK. The CDR3 covers 11 residues. This CDR3 reads CASSQRYEQYF. The CDR3 nucleotides read TGTGCCAGCAGCCAAAGATACGAGCAGTACTTC.

The chain has TRBV11-2 and TRBJ2-7, with 7 bases that match TRBD2. Unmatched junction bases numbered 15, after V lost 1 base and J lost 9 bases. Germline V CDR1 and CDR2: SGHAT, FQNNGV. The CDR3 consists of 16 residues. The CDR3 region is CASSLAGGSPTSGQYF. The CDR3 nucleotides read TGTGCCAGCAGCTTAGCGGGGGGTTCCCCTACCTCGGGGCAGTACTTC.

The chain has TRBV6-1 and TRBJ2-7, with TRBD2 matching over 14 bases. The V gene's germline CDR1 is MNHNS and CDR2 SASEGT. CDR3 length: 14 residues. Losses at the gene ends were 8 bases for V and 6 bases for J; bases not matched to a gene: 6. DNA for the CDR3: TGTGCCAGCCGCGGGACTAGCGGGAGAGGCGAGCAGTACTTC. Translated, it gives CASRGTSGRGEQYF.

V is TRBV6-6 and J is TRBJ2-1; 8 nucleotides line up with TRBD2. Germline CDR1 is MNHNY and CDR2 is SVGAGI (reference sequence). Trimming removed 3 bases from V and 7 bases from J; junction bases left unmatched: 8. CDR3 size: 15 residues. CDR3: CASSYSAGVGNEQFF. The CDR3 coding sequence is TGTGCCAGCAGTTATTCAGCGGGAGTTGGGAATGAGCAGTTCTTC.

The rearrangement joins TRBV14 to TRBJ2-5; D gene unclear. Germline values: CDR1 SGHDN, CDR2 FVKESK. The germline V and J ends were trimmed by 2 bases and 7 bases, with 8 bases remaining between them. This CDR3 has 12 amino acids. DNA for the CDR3: TGTGCCAGCAGCCAACAGGATTGGACCCAGTACTTC. It codes for CASSQQDWTQYF.

The genes are TRBV7-9 and TRBJ2-5; D unresolved. Germline V gives CDR1 SEHNR, CDR2 FQNEAQ (reference sequence). CDR3 size: 14 residues. V lost 2 bases to trimming and J lost 2 bases, with 9 bases between them. The CDR3 coding sequence is TGTGCCAGCAGCTTAAAAAGAGTTCAAGAGACCCAGTACTTC. Residues: CASSLKRVQETQYF.

This clone has only one observation. CDR3 nucleotide sequence: TGTGCCAGCAGCAGTGGGGTGGGTTACTATGGCTACACCTTC. Translated: CASSSGVGYYGYTF. The chain recombines TRBV27 with TRBJ1-2; D uncertain. Germline CDR1 and CDR2: MNHEY and SMNVEV (reference sequence). This CDR3 is 14 amino acids long. Trimming took 6 bases from V and 3 from J, leaving 14 bases between them.

The V call is TRBV19, the J call TRBJ2-7; possible D gene TRBD2, 5 bases. From germline, CDR1 is LNHDA and CDR2 SQIVND (reference sequence). The V end was cut by 10 bases, the J end by 3 bases, with 16 bases between. CDR3 size: 13 residues. CDR3 DNA: TGTGCCACGACCGGAGGAGAAAACTACGAGCAGTACTTC. Its protein product is CATTGGENYEQYF.

This clone was picked up a small number of times. The CDR3: CASSQARGAKNIQYF. The CDR3 bases are TGCGCCAGCAGCCAAGCCAGGGGAGCCAAAAACATTCAGTACTTC. This chain joins TRBV4-1 and TRBJ2-4, with TRBD1 as a possible D gene (6 bases). V was shortened by 1 base and J by 0 bases, with 7 bases between the two germline ends. The CDR3 extends over 15 amino acids. Germline V CDR1 and CDR2: MGHRA, YSYEKL.

V and J are TRBV9 and TRBJ2-7; 8 nucleotides align to TRBD1. Germline V CDR1 and CDR2: SGDLS, YYNGEE. Trimming took 3 bases from V and 4 from J; bases not matched to a gene: 0. The CDR3 is made up of 12 amino acids. This chain's CDR3 is CASSGDRYEQYF. The CDR3 DNA sequence: TGTGCCAGCAGCGGGGACAGGTACGAGCAGTACTTC.